Listed below are T cell receptor beta chains from one sample, sequenced in a study of blood T cells in healthy people across ages. TCRdb analysed the 5' RACE reads with MiXCR anew, one entry per CDR3 protein. The sample shows 1.4 million to 1.5 million distinct CDR3 sequences, 42% of them seen only once. Sequencing input: blood. The receptor source for this set is a woman aged 18-29 years in good health. Both conserved end residues are part of each CDR3. D genes are given only for firm matches. Size tells how often a clone was seen (once, few, many) or the class of an expanded clone, and some rows leave it out.

DNA: TGTGCCAGCAGAGACACCGGGACAGGGGGCCGAAAACTGTTTTTT
CDR3: CASRDTGTGGRKLFF
J: TRBJ1-4
D: TRBD1
size: -
V: TRBV2

DNA: TGTGCCAGCAGCTTGACCGACGGGGACAGGGGGGGCTACACCTTC
CDR3: CASSLTDGDRGGYTF
J: TRBJ1-2
D: TRBD1
size: -
V: TRBV7-9

DNA: TGTGCCAGCAGCTTAGTTCTCACTGGAGGCACAGATACGCAGTATTTT
CDR3: CASSLVLTGGTDTQYF
J: TRBJ2-3
D: -
size: -
V: TRBV7-9

DNA: TGCAGCGTTGGCCAAGCACAGGTCAACACTGAAGCTTTCTTT
CDR3: CSVGQAQVNTEAFF
J: TRBJ1-1
D: -
size: -
V: TRBV29-1

DNA: TGTGCCAGCAGTTCAAATCCCTGGGGGAGGGACTCCTACGAGCAGTACTTC
CDR3: CASSSNPWGRDSYEQYF
J: TRBJ2-7
D: TRBD2
size: -
V: TRBV12-3/TRBV12-4

DNA: TGTGCCAGCAGATCACAACGCCAGGGTGGGAATGAAAAACTGTTTTTT
CDR3: CASRSQRQGGNEKLFF
J: TRBJ1-4
D: -
size: few
V: TRBV7-2

DNA: TGTGCCGTGGACAATGAGCAGTTCTTC
CDR3: CAVDNEQFF
J: TRBJ2-1
D: -
size: few
V: TRBV7-9

DNA: TGTGCCAGCAGTGAAATGGACAGGGCCTCCTACGAGCAGTACTTC
CDR3: CASSEMDRASYEQYF
J: TRBJ2-7
D: TRBD1
size: -
V: TRBV6-1

DNA: TGCGCCAGCAGTGAGACTCGGACAGCTGGTTACGAGCAGTACTTC
CDR3: CASSETRTAGYEQYF
J: TRBJ2-7
D: -
size: -
V: TRBV10-1

DNA: TGCGCCAGCAGCTCGGCAGGGGCTATAGATACGCAGTATTTT
CDR3: CASSSAGAIDTQYF
J: TRBJ2-3
D: -
size: few
V: TRBV5-1

DNA: TGTGCCAACAGCCTGAGGTACAATGAGCAGTTCTTC
CDR3: CANSLRYNEQFF
J: TRBJ2-1
D: -
size: -
V: TRBV11-2

DNA: TGTGCCAGCAGCCCGAAGGGTCTATCTGGGGCCAACGTCCTGACTTTC
CDR3: CASSPKGLSGANVLTF
J: TRBJ2-6
D: -
size: -
V: TRBV7-2

DNA: TGTGCCAGCAGTCCTTCCGACAGTTCCAATCAGCCCCAGCATTTT
CDR3: CASSPSDSSNQPQHF
J: TRBJ1-5
D: -
size: -
V: TRBV6-6

DNA: TGTGCCACCAGCAGCAAGGGGGACAGCAGCAATCAGCCCCAGCATTTT
CDR3: CATSSKGDSSNQPQHF
J: TRBJ1-5
D: TRBD1
size: -
V: TRBV15

DNA: TGTGCCAGCAGCTCCGGATTGGGGGAGCTGTTTTTT
CDR3: CASSSGLGELFF
J: TRBJ2-2
D: -
size: -
V: TRBV7-9

DNA: TGTGCCAGCAGCCCTACCGGACAGATGAATTCACCCCTCCACTTT
CDR3: CASSPTGQMNSPLHF
J: TRBJ1-6
D: -
size: -
V: TRBV2

DNA: TGTGCCAGCACCCTGGGACTTTACAATGAGCAGTTCTTC
CDR3: CASTLGLYNEQFF
J: TRBJ2-1
D: -
size: few
V: TRBV14

DNA: TGCAGTGCACGGGGAGCCAACACAGATACGCAGTATTTT
CDR3: CSARGANTDTQYF
J: TRBJ2-3
D: -
size: few
V: TRBV20-1

DNA: TGTGCCACACAGCCGGGACAGTTCCAAGAGACCCAGTACTTC
CDR3: CATQPGQFQETQYF
J: TRBJ2-5
D: TRBD1
size: -
V: TRBV10-3

DNA: TGTGCCAGCAGCTTGGGCTTGGGCGGGGGTTACAATGAGCAGTTCTTC
CDR3: CASSLGLGGGYNEQFF
J: TRBJ2-1
D: TRBD2
size: few
V: TRBV5-6

DNA: TGTGCCAGCAGCCGTGGGGATGGGTCAGCTTTCTTT
CDR3: CASSRGDGSAFF
J: TRBJ1-1
D: -
size: -
V: TRBV12-3/TRBV12-4

DNA: TGCGCCAGCAGCTTTTTGGACAGGGATTCCTACGAGCAGTACTTC
CDR3: CASSFLDRDSYEQYF
J: TRBJ2-7
D: TRBD1
size: few
V: TRBV5-1

DNA: TGTGCCAGCAGCCCCGAGCCCTATGCCGCCTACGAGCAGTACTTC
CDR3: CASSPEPYAAYEQYF
J: TRBJ2-7
D: -
size: few
V: TRBV9

DNA: TGCAGTGCTGCTGGAGCGGGGGGACTTCAAGAGACCCAGTACTTC
CDR3: CSAAGAGGLQETQYF
J: TRBJ2-5
D: TRBD2
size: -
V: TRBV20-1

DNA: TGCAGTGCTAGAGATCTGAGATTGGGCTACGAGCAGTACTTC
CDR3: CSARDLRLGYEQYF
J: TRBJ2-7
D: -
size: -
V: TRBV20-1

DNA: TGTGCCAGCAGCCCCACTGTGAGTGATCTTGCTGAAGCTTTCTTT
CDR3: CASSPTVSDLAEAFF
J: TRBJ1-1
D: -
size: few
V: TRBV7-9